Listed below are T cell receptor beta chains from one sample, sequenced in a study of radiation and T cells in renal cell carcinoma. Profiling relied on immunoSEQ multiplex PCR, and the TCRdb table lists in-frame clones only, not all of them. The repertoire holds tens of thousands of clones, just over 85% seen once, with about 22% in the top ten. Sequencing used blood, obtained from a patient whose treatment included radiotherapy and nephrectomy. The receptors were gathered from a woman in her forties or fifties with renal cell carcinoma. Each CDR3 is given with its conserved first and last residue. D genes are given only for firm matches. Clone size is not always given. Where it is, it says once, few, many or a class for expanded clones.

d_call: TRBD1
j_call: TRBJ2-7
clone_size: once
v_call: TRBV19
cdr3_nt: TGTGCCAGTAGTACCGGGACAGCAGGCTACGAGCAGTACTTC
cdr3_aa: CASSTGTAGYEQYF

d_call: -
j_call: TRBJ1-3
clone_size: -
v_call: TRBV30
cdr3_nt: TGTGCCTGGAGTGCAGGGGATCTGCGAGGAAACACCATATATTTT
cdr3_aa: CAWSAGDLRGNTIYF

d_call: -
j_call: TRBJ1-1
clone_size: -
v_call: TRBV4-2
cdr3_nt: TGTGCCAGCAGCCAAGATTTCCCGATTATGAACACTGAAGCTTTCTTT
cdr3_aa: CASSQDFPIMNTEAFF

d_call: TRBD1
j_call: TRBJ2-3
clone_size: -
v_call: TRBV5-6
cdr3_nt: TGTGCCAGCAGCTTGTCGTCGGGACAGGGGCTGGCAGATACGCAGTATTTT
cdr3_aa: CASSLSSGQGLADTQYF

d_call: -
j_call: TRBJ1-2
clone_size: -
v_call: TRBV19
cdr3_nt: TGTGCCAGTACACACAGAACAGGCATTTCGCATGGCTACACCTTC
cdr3_aa: CASTHRTGISHGYTF

d_call: TRBD2
j_call: TRBJ2-7
clone_size: once
v_call: TRBV5-4
cdr3_nt: TGTGCCAGCAGCTCGGGACTAGCCGTCTACGAGCAGTACTTC
cdr3_aa: CASSSGLAVYEQYF

d_call: TRBD1
j_call: TRBJ2-4
clone_size: -
v_call: TRBV4-2
cdr3_nt: TGTGCCAGCAGCCAAGACGACAGGGGCAACATTCAGTACTTC
cdr3_aa: CASSQDDRGNIQYF

d_call: -
j_call: TRBJ2-1
clone_size: -
v_call: TRBV5-6
cdr3_nt: TGTGCCAGCAGCTTGGCCCGATACAATGAGCAGTTCTTC
cdr3_aa: CASSLARYNEQFF

d_call: -
j_call: TRBJ2-1
clone_size: few
v_call: TRBV25-1
cdr3_nt: TGTGCCAGCAGACAGGTTTACAATGAGCAGTTCTTC
cdr3_aa: CASRQVYNEQFF

d_call: TRBD1
j_call: TRBJ1-5
clone_size: few
v_call: TRBV6-1
cdr3_nt: TGTGCCAGCAGTGAAGTACAGGGGAATCAGCCCCAGCATTTT
cdr3_aa: CASSEVQGNQPQHF

d_call: TRBD1
j_call: TRBJ2-2
clone_size: -
v_call: TRBV5-1
cdr3_nt: TGCGCCAGCAGCGCGACAGGGGACAGCACCGGGGAGCTGTTTTTT
cdr3_aa: CASSATGDSTGELFF

d_call: -
j_call: TRBJ2-4
clone_size: -
v_call: TRBV9
cdr3_nt: TGTGCCAGCAGCGTTGCAGGGGAGGGAAACATTCAGTACTTC
cdr3_aa: CASSVAGEGNIQYF

d_call: -
j_call: TRBJ1-1
clone_size: -
v_call: TRBV5-4
cdr3_nt: TGTGCCAGCAGCCTGGGACTGGAGAAAAACACTGAAGCTTTCTTT
cdr3_aa: CASSLGLEKNTEAFF

d_call: -
j_call: TRBJ1-1
clone_size: -
v_call: TRBV11-2
cdr3_nt: TGTGCCAGCAGCCCAATACGGGGGGGGCGATCTACTGAAGCTTTCTTT
cdr3_aa: CASSPIRGGRSTEAFF

d_call: -
j_call: TRBJ1-5
clone_size: -
v_call: TRBV23-1
cdr3_nt: TGCGCCAGCAGTCACCCCTATAGCAATCAGCCCCAGCATTTT
cdr3_aa: CASSHPYSNQPQHF

d_call: -
j_call: TRBJ2-4
clone_size: -
v_call: TRBV5-1
cdr3_nt: TGCGCCAGCAGCTTGAATCCAACAGGGGAGGGCAAAAACATTCAGTACTTC
cdr3_aa: CASSLNPTGEGKNIQYF

d_call: -
j_call: TRBJ2-1
clone_size: -
v_call: TRBV6-1
cdr3_nt: TGTGCCAGCAGTGCGCGCAGGGTAGACTCCTACAATGAGCAGTTCTTC
cdr3_aa: CASSARRVDSYNEQFF

d_call: -
j_call: TRBJ1-5
clone_size: -
v_call: TRBV5-4
cdr3_nt: TGCGCCAGCAGCCAAGATAGGGCAGGGACCGTATCCCAGCATTTT
cdr3_aa: CASSQDRAGTVSQHF

d_call: TRBD2
j_call: TRBJ2-2
clone_size: -
v_call: TRBV5-1
cdr3_nt: TGCGCCAGCAGCTTCGCTCTAGCGGGGGAGACCGTGAACACCGGGGAGCTGTTTTTT
cdr3_aa: CASSFALAGETVNTGELFF

d_call: TRBD2
j_call: TRBJ2-1
clone_size: few
v_call: TRBV5-1
cdr3_nt: TGCGCCAGCAGCGTCGATAGCGGGGCCTACAATGAGCAGTTCTTC
cdr3_aa: CASSVDSGAYNEQFF

d_call: TRBD1
j_call: TRBJ1-1
clone_size: -
v_call: TRBV30
cdr3_nt: TGTGCCTGGGCCCGGGACAGGGACACTGAAGCTTTCTTT
cdr3_aa: CAWARDRDTEAFF

d_call: TRBD1
j_call: TRBJ1-5
clone_size: -
v_call: TRBV19
cdr3_nt: TGTGCCAGTAGTATAAACAGGGGAGAGAATCAGCCCCAGCATTTT
cdr3_aa: CASSINRGENQPQHF

d_call: TRBD1
j_call: TRBJ1-4
clone_size: -
v_call: TRBV19
cdr3_nt: TGTGCCAGTAGTATTTCAGGGGGCAGGAATGAAAAACTGTTTTTT
cdr3_aa: CASSISGGRNEKLFF

d_call: -
j_call: TRBJ1-4
clone_size: -
v_call: TRBV5-5
cdr3_nt: TGTGCCAGCAGCCAAGGGATTAATGAAAAACTGTTTTTT
cdr3_aa: CASSQGINEKLFF

d_call: -
j_call: TRBJ1-1
clone_size: -
v_call: TRBV5-1
cdr3_nt: TGCGCCAGCAGCTTACCGGGACAGAACACTGAAGCTTTCTTT
cdr3_aa: CASSLPGQNTEAFF

d_call: TRBD1
j_call: TRBJ1-4
clone_size: -
v_call: TRBV16
cdr3_nt: TGTGCCAGCAGCCAATGGGGACAGGGTGGAAAACTGTTTTTT
cdr3_aa: CASSQWGQGGKLFF

d_call: -
j_call: TRBJ2-2
clone_size: -
v_call: TRBV27
cdr3_nt: TGTGCCAGCAGTTTATTAGGAATCCCGACCTCTTTATCGAACACCGGGGAGCTGTTTTTT
cdr3_aa: CASSLLGIPTSLSNTGELFF

d_call: -
j_call: TRBJ2-3
clone_size: -
v_call: TRBV6-6
cdr3_nt: TGTGCCAGCAGTTACGCCTATAGCACAGATACGCAGTATTTT
cdr3_aa: CASSYAYSTDTQYF

d_call: -
j_call: TRBJ1-5
clone_size: -
v_call: TRBV18
cdr3_nt: TGTGCCAGCTCACCAGACGTAGCGGGGGGCGAGACCCAGCATTTT
cdr3_aa: CASSPDVAGGETQHF

d_call: -
j_call: TRBJ2-3
clone_size: -
v_call: TRBV18
cdr3_nt: TGTGCCAGCTCACCGATGGAGGGCCGGTATTTT
cdr3_aa: CASSPMEGRYF

d_call: -
j_call: TRBJ2-3
clone_size: -
v_call: TRBV5-1
cdr3_nt: TGCGCCAGCAGCTTGCTTGGGGCTAGCACAGATACGCAGTATTTT
cdr3_aa: CASSLLGASTDTQYF

d_call: -
j_call: TRBJ2-7
clone_size: -
v_call: TRBV25-1
cdr3_nt: TGTGCCAGCAGTGTTCGGGGGAGGTTCTACGAGCAGTACTTC
cdr3_aa: CASSVRGRFYEQYF

d_call: TRBD2
j_call: TRBJ2-1
clone_size: -
v_call: TRBV15
cdr3_nt: TGTGCCACCAGCAGAGATAGAGTAGCGGGAGTCAATGAGCAGTTCTTC
cdr3_aa: CATSRDRVAGVNEQFF

d_call: -
j_call: TRBJ1-6
clone_size: -
v_call: TRBV27
cdr3_nt: TGTGCCAGCAGTGACCGAGGAAAGAATAATTCACCCCTCCACTTT
cdr3_aa: CASSDRGKNNSPLHF

d_call: TRBD1
j_call: TRBJ1-2
clone_size: once
v_call: TRBV7-2
cdr3_nt: TGTGCCAGCAGCTTAAGCAGGGGGCAAAATGGCTACACCTTC
cdr3_aa: CASSLSRGQNGYTF

d_call: -
j_call: TRBJ1-4
clone_size: -
v_call: TRBV10-3
cdr3_nt: TGTGCCATCAGTGCGGCAGCAGATCTTCGTCTGTTTTTT
cdr3_aa: CAISAAADLRLFF

d_call: TRBD2
j_call: TRBJ2-3
clone_size: -
v_call: TRBV15
cdr3_nt: TGTGCCACCAGCAGTAGCGGGACAGATACGCAGTATTTT
cdr3_aa: CATSSSGTDTQYF

d_call: -
j_call: TRBJ2-7
clone_size: -
v_call: TRBV19
cdr3_nt: TGTGCCAGTAGTCGTCAGGGATGGGAGCAGTACTTC
cdr3_aa: CASSRQGWEQYF

d_call: TRBD1
j_call: TRBJ1-2
clone_size: -
v_call: TRBV7-2
cdr3_nt: TGTGCCAGCAGCTTTTTCCAGGGGGCATATGGCTACACCTTC
cdr3_aa: CASSFFQGAYGYTF

d_call: TRBD1
j_call: TRBJ1-2
clone_size: -
v_call: TRBV6-5
cdr3_nt: TGTGCCAGTTACAGGGGGCAGGTCTATGGCTACACCTTC
cdr3_aa: CASYRGQVYGYTF

d_call: -
j_call: TRBJ1-2
clone_size: -
v_call: TRBV5-6
cdr3_nt: TGTGCCAGCAGCATAGCGGGGAACTATGGCTACACCTTC
cdr3_aa: CASSIAGNYGYTF

d_call: TRBD2
j_call: TRBJ2-7
clone_size: -
v_call: TRBV11-2
cdr3_nt: TGTGCCAGCAGCTTAATACTAGCGGCCCCCTACGAGCAGTACTTC
cdr3_aa: CASSLILAAPYEQYF

d_call: -
j_call: TRBJ2-1
clone_size: -
v_call: TRBV4-1
cdr3_nt: TGCGCCAGCAGCCGCCGGGGCGATGAGCAGTTCTTC
cdr3_aa: CASSRRGDEQFF

d_call: -
j_call: TRBJ2-1
clone_size: -
v_call: TRBV5-1
cdr3_nt: TGCGCCAGCAGCTACCACAATGAGCAGTTCTTC
cdr3_aa: CASSYHNEQFF

d_call: -
j_call: TRBJ1-1
clone_size: -
v_call: TRBV6-6
cdr3_nt: TGTGCCAGCAGCCCGAGTGGGTTGAACACTGAAGCTTTCTTT
cdr3_aa: CASSPSGLNTEAFF

d_call: -
j_call: TRBJ2-7
clone_size: -
v_call: TRBV14
cdr3_nt: TGTGCCAGCAGCCAAGGCTCGTGGACGGGGACCTACGAGCAGTACTTC
cdr3_aa: CASSQGSWTGTYEQYF

d_call: TRBD1
j_call: TRBJ1-2
clone_size: few
v_call: TRBV10-1
cdr3_nt: TGCGCCAGCAGTGAGTTCCCGACAGGGGGAGGCTACACCTTC
cdr3_aa: CASSEFPTGGGYTF

d_call: -
j_call: TRBJ1-4
clone_size: -
v_call: TRBV9
cdr3_nt: TGTGCCAGCAGCGTAGGGTGGGGGCGATCTAATGAAAAACTGTTTTTT
cdr3_aa: CASSVGWGRSNEKLFF

d_call: -
j_call: TRBJ2-7
clone_size: -
v_call: TRBV7-8
cdr3_nt: TGTGCCAGCGGGGGAACGGGCTCTAATTTCTACGAGCAGTACTTC
cdr3_aa: CASGGTGSNFYEQYF

d_call: -
j_call: TRBJ1-1
clone_size: -
v_call: TRBV5-1
cdr3_nt: TGCGCCAGCAGCGTGGCCAATCGGTTTACTTACACTGAAGCTTTCTTT
cdr3_aa: CASSVANRFTYTEAFF

d_call: -
j_call: TRBJ1-2
clone_size: -
v_call: TRBV6-5
cdr3_nt: TGTGCCAGCAGTTACTCGCGACGAGGGAGTTATGGCTACACCTTC
cdr3_aa: CASSYSRRGSYGYTF

d_call: TRBD1
j_call: TRBJ2-3
clone_size: few
v_call: TRBV7-8
cdr3_nt: TGTGCCAGCAGCTTGATACAGGGGGAGGAAGTCGCAGATACGCAGTATTTT
cdr3_aa: CASSLIQGEEVADTQYF

d_call: TRBD1
j_call: TRBJ1-6
clone_size: -
v_call: TRBV5-1
cdr3_nt: TGCGCCAGCAGAATCGACAGGGTCAATTCACCCCTCCACTTT
cdr3_aa: CASRIDRVNSPLHF

d_call: -
j_call: TRBJ2-6
clone_size: -
v_call: TRBV9
cdr3_nt: TGTGCCAGCAGCGTAGTTCCAGGGACTGGGGCCAACGTCCTGACTTTC
cdr3_aa: CASSVVPGTGANVLTF

d_call: -
j_call: TRBJ1-2
clone_size: -
v_call: TRBV11-2
cdr3_nt: TGTGCCAGCAGCGGGGGGGGCGCACCGTATGGCTACACCTTC
cdr3_aa: CASSGGGAPYGYTF

d_call: TRBD1
j_call: TRBJ2-2
clone_size: -
v_call: TRBV18
cdr3_nt: TGTGCCAGCTCACCACGGACAGGGGGTCTTAACACCGGGGAGCTGTTTTTT
cdr3_aa: CASSPRTGGLNTGELFF

d_call: TRBD1
j_call: TRBJ2-4
clone_size: many
v_call: TRBV6-1
cdr3_nt: TGTGCCAGCGGACAGGGAGGCGCCAAAAACATTCAGTACTTC
cdr3_aa: CASGQGGAKNIQYF

d_call: -
j_call: TRBJ1-4
clone_size: -
v_call: TRBV11-3
cdr3_nt: TGTGCCAGCTTAGCAGGCTGGGGTGAAAAACTGTTTTTT
cdr3_aa: CASLAGWGEKLFF

d_call: -
j_call: TRBJ2-3
clone_size: -
v_call: TRBV6-5
cdr3_nt: TGTGCCAGCAGTACGACCGCCGTGGCAGATACGCAGTATTTT
cdr3_aa: CASSTTAVADTQYF

d_call: -
j_call: TRBJ2-1
clone_size: -
v_call: TRBV4-3
cdr3_nt: TGCGCCAGCAGCCTCCGCCCTCATGGCAATGAGCAGTTCTTC
cdr3_aa: CASSLRPHGNEQFF